The 3 T cell receptor beta chains below come from one sample, sequenced in a study of PD-L1 blockade in urothelial cancer. The repertoire was sequenced with immunoSEQ multiplex PCR; TCRdb's copy has only in-frame clones and lacks some. The sample includes approximately 90,000 clones, about 85% of them seen just once. Noted time point: pretreatment peripheral blood. The sample consisted of PBMCs, taken around atezolizumab (anti-PD-L1) treatment. The receptors come from a man aged 55 to 70 with urothelial cancer.

V and J are TRBV4-2 and TRBJ2-1; D is ambiguous. V lost 0 bases and J lost 1, with 4 bases in between. Per the germline V gene, CDR1 is LGHNA and CDR2 is YNFKEQ. The CDR3 consists of 14 residues. Written as DNA, the CDR3 is TGTGCCAGCAGCCAAGAGGCATCCTACAATGAGCAGTTCTTC. Its translation is CASSQEASYNEQFF.

The chain carries TRBV30 and TRBJ1-5, with 7 positions matching TRBD1. Germline V lookup: CDR1 GTSNPN, CDR2 SVGIG (reference sequence). This CDR3 has 13 amino acids. Unmatched junction bases numbered 5, after V lost 3 bases and J lost 6 bases. CDR3 sequence (DNA): TGTGCCTGGAGCGACAGGGCCCTTCAGCCCCAGCATTTT. It yields the protein CAWSDRALQPQHF.

The rearrangement joins TRBV28 to TRBJ1-5; a weak D match, TRBD1 (5 bases). V lost 4 bases, J lost 0 bases, and 10 bases lay in between. This CDR3 has 15 amino acids. Germline-derived CDR1 and CDR2 are MDHEN and SYDVKM. In nucleotides, the CDR3 is TGTGCCAGCAGTTGGGCCGACAGTAGCAATCAGCCCCAGCATTTT. As protein: CASSWADSSNQPQHF.